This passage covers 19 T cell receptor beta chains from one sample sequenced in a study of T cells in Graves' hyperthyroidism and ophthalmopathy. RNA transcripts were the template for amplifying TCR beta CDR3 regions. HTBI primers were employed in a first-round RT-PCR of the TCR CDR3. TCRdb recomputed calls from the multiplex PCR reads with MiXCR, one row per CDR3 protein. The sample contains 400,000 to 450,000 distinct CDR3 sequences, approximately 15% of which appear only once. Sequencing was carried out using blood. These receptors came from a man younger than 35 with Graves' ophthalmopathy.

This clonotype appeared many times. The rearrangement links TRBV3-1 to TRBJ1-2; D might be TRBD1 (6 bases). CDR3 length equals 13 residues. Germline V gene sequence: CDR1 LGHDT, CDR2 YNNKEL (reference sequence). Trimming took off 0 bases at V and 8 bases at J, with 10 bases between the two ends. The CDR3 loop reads CASSQEGGGGYTF. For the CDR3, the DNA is TGTGCCAGCAGCCAAGAGGGGGGCGGAGGCTACACCTTC.

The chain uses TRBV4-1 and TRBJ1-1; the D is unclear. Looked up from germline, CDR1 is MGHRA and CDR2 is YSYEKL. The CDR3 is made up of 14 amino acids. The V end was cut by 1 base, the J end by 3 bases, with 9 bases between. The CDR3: CASSQGLMDTEAFF. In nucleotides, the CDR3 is TGCGCCAGCAGCCAAGGCTTGATGGACACTGAAGCTTTCTTT.

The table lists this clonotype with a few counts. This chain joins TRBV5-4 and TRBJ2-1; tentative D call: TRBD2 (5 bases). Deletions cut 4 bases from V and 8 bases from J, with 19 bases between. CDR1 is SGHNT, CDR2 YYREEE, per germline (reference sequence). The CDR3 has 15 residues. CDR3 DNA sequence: TGTGCCAGCAGCCCCTCGGGTCGACCCGGGGATGAGCAGTTCTTC. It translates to CASSPSGRPGDEQFF.

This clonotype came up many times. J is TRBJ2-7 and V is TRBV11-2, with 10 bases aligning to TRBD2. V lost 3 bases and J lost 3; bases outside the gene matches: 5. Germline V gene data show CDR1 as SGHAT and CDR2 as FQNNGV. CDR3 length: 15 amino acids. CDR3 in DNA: TGTGCCAGCAGCTTTGGACTAGCGGACCTCTACGAGCAGTACTTC. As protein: CASSFGLADLYEQYF.

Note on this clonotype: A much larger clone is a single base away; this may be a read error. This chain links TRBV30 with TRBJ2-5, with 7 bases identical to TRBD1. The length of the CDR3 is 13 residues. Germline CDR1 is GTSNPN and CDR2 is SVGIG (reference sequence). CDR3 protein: CAIYTGVEETQCF. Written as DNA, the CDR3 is TGTGCCATATATACAGGGGTAGAAGAGACCCAGTGCTTC.

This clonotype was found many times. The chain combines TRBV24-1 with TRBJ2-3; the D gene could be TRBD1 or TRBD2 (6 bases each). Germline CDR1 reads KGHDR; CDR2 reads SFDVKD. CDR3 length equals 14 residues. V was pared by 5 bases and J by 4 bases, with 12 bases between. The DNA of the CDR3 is TGTGCCACCAGTGTATCGGGGGCCCCAGATACGCAGTATTTT. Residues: CATSVSGAPDTQYF.

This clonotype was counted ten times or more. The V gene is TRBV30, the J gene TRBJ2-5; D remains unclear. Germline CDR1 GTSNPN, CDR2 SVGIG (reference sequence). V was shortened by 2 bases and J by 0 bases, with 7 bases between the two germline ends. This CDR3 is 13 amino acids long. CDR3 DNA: TGTGCCTGGAGTATCGAGTACCAAGAGACCCAGTACTTC. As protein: CAWSIEYQETQYF. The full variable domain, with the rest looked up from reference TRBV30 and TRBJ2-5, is SQTIHQWPATLVQPVGSPLSLECTVEGTSNPNLYWYRQAAGRGLQLLFYSVGIGQISSEVPQNLSASRPQDRQFILSSKKLLLSDSGFYLCAWSIEYQETQYFGPGTRLLVL.

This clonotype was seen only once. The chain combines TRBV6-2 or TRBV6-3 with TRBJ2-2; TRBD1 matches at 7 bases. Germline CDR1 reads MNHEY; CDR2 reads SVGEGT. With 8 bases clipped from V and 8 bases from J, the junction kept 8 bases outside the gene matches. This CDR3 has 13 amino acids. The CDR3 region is CASRDRELGELFF. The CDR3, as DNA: TGTGCCAGCCGCGACAGGGAATTAGGGGAGCTGTTTTTT.

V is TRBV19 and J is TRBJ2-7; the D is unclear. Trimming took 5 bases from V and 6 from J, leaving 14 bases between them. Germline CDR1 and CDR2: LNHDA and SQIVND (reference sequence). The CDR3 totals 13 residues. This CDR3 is CASSEQAVREQYF. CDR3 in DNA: TGTGCCAGTAGTGAACAAGCAGTGCGCGAGCAGTACTTC.

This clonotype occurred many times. CDR3 bases: TGTGCCTGGACCATCTCAGCCGGGGGGCTCCGCACTGAAGCTTTCTTT. It yields the protein CAWTISAGGLRTEAFF. The chain joins TRBV30 to TRBJ1-1, with a possible D match to TRBD1 (6 bases). CDR1 and CDR2 (germline): GTSNPN, SVGIG (reference sequence). V dropped 4 bases and J dropped 4 bases, with 22 bases sitting between them. CDR3 length equals 16 residues.

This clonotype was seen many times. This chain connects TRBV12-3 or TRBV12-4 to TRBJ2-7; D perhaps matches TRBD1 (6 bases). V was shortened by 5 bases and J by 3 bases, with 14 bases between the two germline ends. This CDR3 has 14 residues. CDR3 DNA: TGTGCCAGCAGTCCCCCGGGACACCTCTACGAGCAGTACTTC. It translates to CASSPPGHLYEQYF.

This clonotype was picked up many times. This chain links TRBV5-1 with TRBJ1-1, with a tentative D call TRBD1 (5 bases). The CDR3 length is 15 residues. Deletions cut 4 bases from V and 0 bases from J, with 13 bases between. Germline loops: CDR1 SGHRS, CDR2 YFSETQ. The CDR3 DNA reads TGCGCCAGCAGCAGTGGACAACTAATGAACACTGAAGCTTTCTTT. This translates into CASSSGQLMNTEAFF.

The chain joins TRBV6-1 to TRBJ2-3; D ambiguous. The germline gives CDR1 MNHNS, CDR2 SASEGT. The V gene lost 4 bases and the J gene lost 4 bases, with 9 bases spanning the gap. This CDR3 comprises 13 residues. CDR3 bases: TGTGCCAGCAGTGGGGGTTTCCCAGATACGCAGTATTTT. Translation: CASSGGFPDTQYF.

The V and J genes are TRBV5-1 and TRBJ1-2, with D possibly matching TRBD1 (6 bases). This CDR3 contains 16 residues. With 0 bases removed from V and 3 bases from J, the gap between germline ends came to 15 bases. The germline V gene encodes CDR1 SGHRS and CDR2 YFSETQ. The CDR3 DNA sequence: TGCGCCAGCAGCTTGGCCGCGGGGGCTGGAGACTATGGCTACACCTTC. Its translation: CASSLAAGAGDYGYTF.

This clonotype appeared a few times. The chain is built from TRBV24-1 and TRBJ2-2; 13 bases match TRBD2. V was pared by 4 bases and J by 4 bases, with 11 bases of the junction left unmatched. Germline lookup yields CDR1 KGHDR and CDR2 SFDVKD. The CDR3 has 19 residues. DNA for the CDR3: TGTGCCACCAGTGACGGGACTAGCGGGAAACTCAAAGGCACCGGGGAGCTGTTTTTT. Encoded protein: CATSDGTSGKLKGTGELFF.

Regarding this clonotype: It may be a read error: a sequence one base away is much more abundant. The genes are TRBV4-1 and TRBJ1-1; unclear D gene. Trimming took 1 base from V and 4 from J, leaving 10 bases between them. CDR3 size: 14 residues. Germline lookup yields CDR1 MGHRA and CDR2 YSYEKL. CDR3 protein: CASSQAEACTEAFF. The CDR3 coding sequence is TGCGCCAGCAGCCAAGCTGAGGCGTGCACTGAAGCTTTCTTT.

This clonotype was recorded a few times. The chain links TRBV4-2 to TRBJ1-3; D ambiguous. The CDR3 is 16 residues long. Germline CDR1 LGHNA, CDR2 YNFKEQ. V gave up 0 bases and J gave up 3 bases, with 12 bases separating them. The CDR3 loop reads CASSQDQAQSGNTIYF. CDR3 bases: TGTGCCAGCAGCCAAGATCAAGCTCAGAGTGGAAACACCATATATTTT.

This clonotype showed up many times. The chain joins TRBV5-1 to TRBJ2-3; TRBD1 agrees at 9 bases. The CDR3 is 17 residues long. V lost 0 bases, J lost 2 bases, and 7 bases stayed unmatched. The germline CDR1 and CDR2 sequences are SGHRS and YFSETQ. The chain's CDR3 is CASSLVWTGAHTDTQYF. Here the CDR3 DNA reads TGCGCCAGCAGCTTGGTTTGGACAGGGGCCCACACAGATACGCAGTATTTT.

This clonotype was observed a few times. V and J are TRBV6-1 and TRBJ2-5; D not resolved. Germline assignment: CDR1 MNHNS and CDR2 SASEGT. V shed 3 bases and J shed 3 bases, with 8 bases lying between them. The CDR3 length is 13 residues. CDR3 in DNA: TGTGCCAGCAGTGAGTCCATGGAAGAGACCCAGTACTTC. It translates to CASSESMEETQYF.